The clone carrying this TCR beta chain occurred a few times. Brentuximab vedotin exposure varied among the patients, all of whom had relapsed after autologous stem cell transplantation. The record originates from a study of PD-1 blockade in classical Hodgkin lymphoma. Assay used: immunoSEQ multiplex PCR; TCRdb lists only in-frame clones, some missing. This repertoire shows tens of thousands of clones, about nine tenths found once; its top ten account for about 8.8%. The CDR3 is made up of 12 amino acids. Germline-derived CDR1 and CDR2 are SGHRS and YFSETQ. Trimming removed 2 bases at V and 8 bases at J, with 10 bases between.

The V gene is TRBV5-1, the J gene TRBJ1-2; D not resolved. Sequences were derived from peripheral blood mononuclear cells (PBMCs), sampled at baseline. This sequence was found in a human donor with classical Hodgkin lymphoma. The CDR3 bases are TGCGCCAGCAGCTTAGGAGTCTCCGGCTACACCTTC. This encodes CASSLGVSGYTF.